Reported below is one T cell receptor beta chain. Everyone who took part was roughly 18 to 89 years old, and they came from about two dozen US areas. Participants reported their clinical history, and cohort assignment relied on those reports. The CDR3 is 15 residues long. Germline values: CDR1 LGHNA, CDR2 YSLEER. V shed 0 bases and J shed 7 bases, with 10 bases lying between them. This sample was included in a study of blood T cell repertoires in COVID-19. Study at large: T cells, B-cell-depleted T cells, or PBMCs supplied cDNA or gDNA.

Authors' methods: Reference gene primer amplification gave nucleated cell count estimates. TCRdb's copy holds only in-frame clones and misses some; the assay was immunoSEQ multiplex PCR. The D gene and trimming were derived from the DNA, and the V and J assignments and clone size from that table. The sample has roughly 380,000 clones; over 75% are singletons. Material for sequencing was PBMCs or T cells enriched from blood (not recorded which). The V call is TRBV4-3, the J call TRBJ1-6, with D perhaps TRBD1 (5 bases). This receptor was taken from a young man who had recovered from COVID-19. The CDR3 nucleotides are TGCGCCAGCAGCCAAGATGTAGCAGGGAATTCACCCCTCCACTTT. Its translation is CASSQDVAGNSPLHF.